The clone carrying this TCR beta chain has a count of ten or more. Its target is unknown. There are 15 residues in the CDR3. V gave up 7 bases and J gave up 9 bases, with 25 bases separating them. In germline, CDR1 is MDHEN, CDR2 SYDVKM. Building of the TCR beta libraries involved iRepertoire HTBI primers and Arm-PCR of CDR3 regions. TCRdb recomputed calls from the multiplex PCR reads with MiXCR, one row per CDR3 protein. The sample includes around 330,000 distinct CDR3 sequences, 18% of them seen just once. Time point: newly diagnosed GD, antithyroid drugs for less than 3 months. Following extraction of RNA from PBMCs, that RNA was used to make the TCR library. EDTA tubes were used for drawing 8 to 9 milliliters of peripheral blood. The sample comes from a study of regulatory T cells in long-lasting Graves disease. Study background: Patients newly diagnosed with Graves' had been on antithyroid drugs for under 3 months. General study results and limits: The study found lower TCR diversity in persistent Graves' patients than in newly diagnosed ones. Thyroid tissue was not studied; only peripheral blood was.

The receptor comes from a female donor with Graves disease. Sequenced material: peripheral blood mononuclear cells (PBMCs), taken at new diagnosis, from a patient treated with antithyroid drugs. V is TRBV28 and J is TRBJ2-7; D is possibly TRBD1 (6 bases). The CDR3 DNA sequence: TGTGCCAGCACTGAGATAATTGACGGCATAGGGGGGCAGTACTTC. Its protein product is CASTEIIDGIGGQYF.